This T cell receptor (beta chain) was obtained from a study of B cell selection in AIRE deficiency. The data were produced by immunoSEQ multiplex PCR, yet TCRdb's version contains in-frame clones alone and is incomplete. The data hold tens of thousands of clones, with less than 98% observed a single time. General study findings and limits: Only TCRbeta was sequenced; around 35% of shared healthy Treg sequences appeared in Tconv.

Conventional CD4 T cells were sorted as CD4+CD127+ cells. A remark on this clone: What it recognizes is unknown.

This CDR3 region has 15 residues. Deletions cut 0 bases from V and 0 bases from J, with 7 bases between. Germline V lookup: CDR1 SGHRS, CDR2 YFSETQ. This TCR was sampled from a human donor with AIRE deficiency. The chain combines TRBV5-1 with TRBJ1-3; D remains unclear. The sequenced sample was conventional CD4+ T cells sorted from PBMCs. The CDR3 DNA reads TGCGCCAGCAGCTTGGAACCGGGCTCTGGAAACACCATATATTTT. This codes for CASSLEPGSGNTIYF.